This TCR beta chain was captured by sequencing in a study of cytomegalovirus exposure and HLA in healthy donors. Germline values: CDR1 SGHDT, CDR2 YYEEEE. V lost 4 bases, J lost 4 bases, and 11 bases lay in between. The CDR3 spans 14 residues. Primers for the PCR totalled 60 Vbeta and 13 Jbeta. TCRdb keeps only in-frame clones here, not all; method: immunoSEQ multiplex PCR. The data show 150,000 to 250,000 clones, 79% seen once. This clonotype originated in a young woman in good health and CMV-seropositive. Sequenced input: PBMCs. The V call is TRBV5-6, the J call TRBJ2-2; a possible D gene is TRBD1 (6 bases). The CDR3 region is CASSRGHGTGELFF. CDR3 nucleotides: TGTGCCAGCAGCAGGGGACACGGCACCGGGGAGCTGTTTTTT. The full variable domain, with the rest looked up from reference TRBV5-6 and TRBJ2-2, is DAGVTQSPTHLIKTRGQQVTLRCSPKSGHDTVSWYQQALGQGPQFIFQYYEEEERQRGNFPDRFSGHQFPNYSSELNVNALLLGDSALYLCASSRGHGTGELFFGEGSRLTVL.